The following is a TCR beta chain sequence with its context. Its specificity is unknown. This sample is part of a study of T cell responses to AZD1222 COVID-19 vaccine. Overall study: Second-dose intervals of approximately 4 or approximately 12 weeks were pooled.

Germline V gene lookup returns CDR1 KGHDR and CDR2 SFDVKD. Trimming shortened V by 5 bases and J by 5 bases, and 9 bases separated the two germline ends. The CDR3 contains 13 residues. Notes on the study in general: Repertoires in all cases were sampled only once the peak T cell response had passed. Compared with day 0, the breadth and depth of the Spike-specific TCR repertoire rose significantly after two doses of AZD1222. Just a handful of AZD1222 recipients tested seropositive at baseline.

Assay used: immunoSEQ multiplex PCR; TCRdb lists only in-frame clones, some missing. The sample records tens of thousands of clones, more than 90% being singletons. The sequencing used peripheral blood, collected on day 0 of AZD1222 vaccination. The rearrangement uses TRBV24-1 and TRBJ1-5; the D gene is possibly TRBD1 (5 bases). The clonotype was recovered from an adult in good health. CDR3 in DNA: TGTGCCACCAGTGGAGGGGCAGATCAGCCCCAGCATTTT. It specifies CATSGGADQPQHF.